This T cell receptor (beta chain) emerged from a study of cytomegalovirus exposure and HLA in healthy donors. Worth noting for this clone: The antigen is unknown.

Germline assignment: CDR1 SQVTM and CDR2 ANQGSEA. This CDR3 spans 14 amino acids. V was pared by 4 bases and J by 3 bases, with 6 bases of the junction left unmatched. Study-wide results and limits: Using the classifier, cytomegalovirus status was reportedly diagnosed with high specificity and sensitivity.

13 Jbeta primers and 60 Vbeta primers were used for the PCR. Profiling relied on immunoSEQ multiplex PCR, and the TCRdb table lists in-frame clones only, not all of them. This table has around 140,000 clones, 82% appearing once. Sequencing was done on a sample of PBMCs. This TCR was recovered from a woman aged 55-69 years in good health and CMV-seropositive. This chain links TRBV29-1 with TRBJ2-7; 10 bases map to TRBD1. The CDR3 nucleotides read TGCAGCGTTGGGACAGGGGGATCTCTCTACGAGCAGTACTTC. It specifies CSVGTGGSLYEQYF.